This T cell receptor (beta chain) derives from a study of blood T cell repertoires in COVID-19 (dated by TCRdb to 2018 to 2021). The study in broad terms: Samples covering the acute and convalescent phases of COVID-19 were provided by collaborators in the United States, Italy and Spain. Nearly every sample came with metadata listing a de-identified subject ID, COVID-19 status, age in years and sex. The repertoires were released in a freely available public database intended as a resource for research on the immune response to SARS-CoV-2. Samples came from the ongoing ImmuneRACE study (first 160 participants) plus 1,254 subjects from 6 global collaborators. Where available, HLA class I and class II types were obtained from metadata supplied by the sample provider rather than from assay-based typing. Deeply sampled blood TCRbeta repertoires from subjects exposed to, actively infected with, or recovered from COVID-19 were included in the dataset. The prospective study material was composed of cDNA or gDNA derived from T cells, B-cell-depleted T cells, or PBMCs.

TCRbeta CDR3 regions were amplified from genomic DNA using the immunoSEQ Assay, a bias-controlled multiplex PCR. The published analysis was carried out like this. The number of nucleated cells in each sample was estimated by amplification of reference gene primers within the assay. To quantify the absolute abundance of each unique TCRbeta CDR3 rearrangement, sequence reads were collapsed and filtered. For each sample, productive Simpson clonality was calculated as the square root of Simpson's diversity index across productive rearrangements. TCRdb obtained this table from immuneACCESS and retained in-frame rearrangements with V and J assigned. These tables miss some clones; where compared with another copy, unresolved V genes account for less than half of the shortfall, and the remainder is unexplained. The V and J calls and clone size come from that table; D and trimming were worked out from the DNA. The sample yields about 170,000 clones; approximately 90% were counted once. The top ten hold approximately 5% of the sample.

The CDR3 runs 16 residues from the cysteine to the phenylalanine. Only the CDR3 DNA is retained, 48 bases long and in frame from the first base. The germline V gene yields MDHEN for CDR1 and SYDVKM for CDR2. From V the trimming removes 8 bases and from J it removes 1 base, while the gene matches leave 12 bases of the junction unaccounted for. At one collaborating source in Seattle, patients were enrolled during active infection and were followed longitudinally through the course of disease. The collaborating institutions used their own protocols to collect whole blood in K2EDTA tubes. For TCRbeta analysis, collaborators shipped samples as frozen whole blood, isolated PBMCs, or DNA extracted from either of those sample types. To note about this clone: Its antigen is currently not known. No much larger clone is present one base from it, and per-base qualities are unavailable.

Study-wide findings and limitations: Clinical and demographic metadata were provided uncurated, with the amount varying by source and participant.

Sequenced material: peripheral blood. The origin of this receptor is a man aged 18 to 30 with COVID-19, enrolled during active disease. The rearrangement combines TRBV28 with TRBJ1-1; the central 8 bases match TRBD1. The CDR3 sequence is CASLSPGGAGNTEAFF. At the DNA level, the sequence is TGTGCCAGCCTATCACCAGGGGGCGCCGGGAACACTGAAGCTTTCTTT.